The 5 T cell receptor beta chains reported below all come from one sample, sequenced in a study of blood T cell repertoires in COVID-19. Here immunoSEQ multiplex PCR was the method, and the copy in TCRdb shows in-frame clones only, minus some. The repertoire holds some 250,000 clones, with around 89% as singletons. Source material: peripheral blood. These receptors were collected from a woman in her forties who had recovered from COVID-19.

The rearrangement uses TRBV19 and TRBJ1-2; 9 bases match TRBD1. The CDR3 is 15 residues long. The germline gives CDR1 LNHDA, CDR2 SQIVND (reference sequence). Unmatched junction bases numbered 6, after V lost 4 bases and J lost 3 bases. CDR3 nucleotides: TGTGCCAGTAGTACCCGGGACAGGGACCACTATGGCTACACCTTC. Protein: CASSTRDRDHYGYTF.

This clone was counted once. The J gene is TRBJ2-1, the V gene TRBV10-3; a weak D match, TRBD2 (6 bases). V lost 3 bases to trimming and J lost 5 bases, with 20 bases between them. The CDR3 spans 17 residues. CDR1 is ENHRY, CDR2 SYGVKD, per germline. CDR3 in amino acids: CAISDPTGRRADNEQFF. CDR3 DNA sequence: TGTGCCATCAGTGACCCCACTGGGCGGAGGGCCGACAATGAGCAGTTCTTC.

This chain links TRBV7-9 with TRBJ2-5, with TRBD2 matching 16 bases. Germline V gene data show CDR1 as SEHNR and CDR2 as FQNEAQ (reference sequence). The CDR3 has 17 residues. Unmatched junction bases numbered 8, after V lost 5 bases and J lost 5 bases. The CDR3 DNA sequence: TGTGCCAGCAGCCCAAGAGGGACTAGCGGGAGGGCCGAGACCCAGTACTTC. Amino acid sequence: CASSPRGTSGRAETQYF. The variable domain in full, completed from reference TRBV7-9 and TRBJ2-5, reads DTGVSQNPRHKITKRGQNVTFRCDPISEHNRLYWYRQTLGQGPEFLTYFQNEAQLEKSRLLSDRFSAERPKGSFSTLEIQRTEQGDSAMYLCASSPRGTSGRAETQYFGPGTRLLVL.

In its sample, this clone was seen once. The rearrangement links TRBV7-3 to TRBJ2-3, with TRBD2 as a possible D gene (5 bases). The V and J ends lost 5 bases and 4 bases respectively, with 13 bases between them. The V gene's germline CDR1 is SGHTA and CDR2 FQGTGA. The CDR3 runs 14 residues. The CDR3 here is CASSAGVPADTQYF. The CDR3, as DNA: TGTGCCAGCAGCGCGGGCGTACCGGCAGATACGCAGTATTTT.

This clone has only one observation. The CDR3 sequence: CSASDQGAGGNYGYTF. The CDR3 DNA reads TGCAGTGCTAGTGACCAGGGGGCAGGTGGTAACTATGGCTACACCTTC. The V call is TRBV20-1, the J call TRBJ1-2; 8 nucleotides match TRBD1. After removal of 3 bases from V and 1 base from J, the junction contained 10 bases not matched to a gene. This CDR3 comprises 16 residues. Germline lookup yields CDR1 DFQATT and CDR2 SNEGSKA (reference sequence).